This record covers a single TCR beta chain. Using immunoSEQ multiplex PCR, the repertoire was profiled, and TCRdb retains in-frame clones only, with some absent. The data show around 190,000 clones, 88% seen once. CDR1 SNHLY and CDR2 FYNNEI come from the germline V gene. CDR3 length: 16 amino acids. Unmatched junction bases numbered 7, after V lost 6 bases and J lost 3 bases. These data are taken from a study of blood T cell repertoires in COVID-19. Overall study context: Sample material is recorded as cDNA or gDNA derived from T cells, B-cell-depleted T cells, or PBMCs.

The source is a woman in her late teens or twenties who had recovered from COVID-19. Sequencing was performed on PBMCs or T cells enriched from blood (not recorded which). The V call is TRBV2, the J call TRBJ2-3; 12 positions match TRBD2. CDR3 coding DNA: TGTGCCAGCAGGGATATGACTAGCGGGGGAACAGATACGCAGTATTTT. This codes for CASRDMTSGGTDTQYF.